The rows below give T cell receptor beta chains drawn from one sample of a study of CD8 T cells in Susac syndrome. A single record per CDR3 protein comes from TCRdb applying MiXCR to the immunoSEQ multiplex PCR reads. The data contain 150,000 or so distinct CDR3 sequences, more than 95% of them singletons. Input material: CD4+ T cells from PBMCs. Source of these receptors: a human donor with Susac syndrome. Both conserved end residues are part of each CDR3. The D gene is left open where the match is weak. Some rows have no size entry. The others give once, few or many, or a class for an expanded clone.

clone_size j_call v_call d_call cdr3_aa cdr3_nt
. TRBJ2-3 TRBV2 TRBD2 CASQREIGDTQYF TGTGCCTCCCAGCGGGAGATAGGCGATACGCAGTATTTT
. TRBJ1-2 TRBV30 . CAWSVSGRTFCTF TGTGCCTGGAGTGTATCGGGACGGACGTTTTGCACCTTC
. TRBJ1-2 TRBV3-1 . CASSQDARGNGYTF TGTGCCAGCAGCCAAGATGCTCGGGGGAATGGCTACACCTTC
. TRBJ1-5 TRBV4-3 . CASSQEGGGEPQHF TGCGCCAGCAGCCAAGAGGGGGGTGGTGAGCCCCAGCATTTT
. TRBJ1-6 TRBV6-6 . CASSYSGELPLHF TGTGCCAGCAGTTACTCGGGGGAATTACCCCTCCACTTT
. TRBJ2-6 TRBV6-2/TRBV6-3 . CASSYSAVTGLVRVDSGANVLTF TGTGCCAGCAGTTACTCGGCGGTCACGGGATTAGTCCGGGTGGACTCTGGGGCCAACGTCCTGACTTTC
. TRBJ2-6 TRBV6-5 . CASSYWPGFSSGANVLTF TGTGCCAGCAGTTACTGGCCGGGGTTCAGCTCTGGGGCCAACGTCCTGACTTTC
. TRBJ1-3 TRBV19 . CASSIAGLVSGNTIYF TGTGCCAGTAGTATAGCCGGACTTGTCTCTGGAAACACCATATATTTT
. TRBJ2-7 TRBV7-2 . CASSLNRDGVYEQYF TGTGCCAGCAGCTTAAACCGGGACGGGGTCTACGAGCAGTACTTC
. TRBJ1-1 TRBV29-1 . CSVRFAYTEAFF TGCAGCGTTCGGTTTGCGTACACTGAAGCTTTCTTT
. TRBJ1-5 TRBV7-8 . CASSPKEPFQPQHF TGTGCCAGCAGCCCCAAGGAGCCTTTCCAGCCCCAGCATTTT
. TRBJ2-2 TRBV19 . CASSVTGSGELFF TGTGCCAGTAGTGTCACAGGGTCCGGGGAGCTGTTTTTT
. TRBJ2-1 TRBV28 TRBD1 CASSLEGAEQFF TGTGCCAGCAGCCTTGAGGGGGCTGAGCAGTTCTTC
. TRBJ2-3 TRBV29-1 . CSVGEALEQYF TGCAGCGTGGGGGAAGCCCTAGAGCAGTATTTT
. TRBJ2-5 TRBV28 . CASSLTRAGKTQYF TGTGCCAGCAGTTTAACCCGGGCGGGGAAGACCCAGTACTTC
. TRBJ2-1 TRBV19 . CASSGGLAGNEQFF TGTGCCAGTAGTGGAGGACTCGCCGGGAATGAGCAGTTCTTC
. TRBJ1-2 TRBV20-1 . CSATPAGRRLGYGYTF TGCAGTGCTACCCCCGCCGGACGGAGACTCGGCTATGGCTACACCTTC
. TRBJ2-7 TRBV30 TRBD1 CAWSRARTGFLDEQYF TGTGCCTGGAGCCGGGCCCGGACAGGTTTTTTGGACGAGCAGTACTTC
. TRBJ1-1 TRBV30 . CAWNPQGTEAFF TGTGCCTGGAACCCTCAGGGAACTGAAGCTTTCTTT
. TRBJ1-2 TRBV24-1 . CATSKGSDGYTF TGTGCCACCAGTAAAGGTTCGGATGGCTACACCTTC
. TRBJ2-3 TRBV28 . CASSLSRARSTDTQYF TGTGCCAGCAGTTTGTCTAGGGCGCGCAGCACAGATACGCAGTATTTT
once TRBJ1-2 TRBV20-1 . CSAREVGGRYTF TGCAGTGCTAGAGAGGTGGGCGGCCGCTACACCTTC
. TRBJ2-5 TRBV11-2 TRBD2 CASSYGAAGGPRETQYF TGTGCCAGCAGCTACGGAGCAGCGGGAGGGCCTCGGGAGACCCAGTACTTC
. TRBJ2-2 TRBV20-1 . CSARDPGANTGELFF TGCAGTGCTAGAGATCCAGGGGCGAACACCGGGGAGCTGTTTTTT
. TRBJ2-3 TRBV5-1 . CASTEGGVFDTQYF TGCGCCAGCACCGAAGGGGGGGTATTCGATACGCAGTATTTT
. TRBJ1-2 TRBV30 TRBD1 CAWRGTGGRYGYTF TGTGCCTGGAGGGGGACAGGGGGAAGATATGGCTACACCTTC
. TRBJ2-5 TRBV19 . CASSISPGLETQYF TGTGCCAGTAGTATCTCCCCAGGGTTGGAGACCCAGTACTTC
. TRBJ1-5 TRBV6-6 . CASSDQPYQPQHF TGTGCCAGCAGCGATCAGCCCTATCAGCCCCAGCATTTT